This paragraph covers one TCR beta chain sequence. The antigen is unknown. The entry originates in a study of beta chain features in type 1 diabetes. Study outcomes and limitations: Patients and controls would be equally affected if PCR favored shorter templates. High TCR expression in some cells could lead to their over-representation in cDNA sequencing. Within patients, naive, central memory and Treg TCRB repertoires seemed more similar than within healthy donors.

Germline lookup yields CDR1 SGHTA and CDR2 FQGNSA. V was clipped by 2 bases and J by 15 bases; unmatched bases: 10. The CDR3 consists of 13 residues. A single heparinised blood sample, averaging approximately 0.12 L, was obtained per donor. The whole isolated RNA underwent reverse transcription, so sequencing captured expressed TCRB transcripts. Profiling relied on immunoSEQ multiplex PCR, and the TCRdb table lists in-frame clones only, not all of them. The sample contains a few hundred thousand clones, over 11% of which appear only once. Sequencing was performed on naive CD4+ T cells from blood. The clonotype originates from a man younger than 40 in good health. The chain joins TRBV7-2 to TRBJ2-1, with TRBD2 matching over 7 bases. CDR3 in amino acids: CASSLLAEGQGFF. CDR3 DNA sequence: TGTGCCAGCAGCTTACTAGCGGAGGGGCAGGGGTTCTTC.